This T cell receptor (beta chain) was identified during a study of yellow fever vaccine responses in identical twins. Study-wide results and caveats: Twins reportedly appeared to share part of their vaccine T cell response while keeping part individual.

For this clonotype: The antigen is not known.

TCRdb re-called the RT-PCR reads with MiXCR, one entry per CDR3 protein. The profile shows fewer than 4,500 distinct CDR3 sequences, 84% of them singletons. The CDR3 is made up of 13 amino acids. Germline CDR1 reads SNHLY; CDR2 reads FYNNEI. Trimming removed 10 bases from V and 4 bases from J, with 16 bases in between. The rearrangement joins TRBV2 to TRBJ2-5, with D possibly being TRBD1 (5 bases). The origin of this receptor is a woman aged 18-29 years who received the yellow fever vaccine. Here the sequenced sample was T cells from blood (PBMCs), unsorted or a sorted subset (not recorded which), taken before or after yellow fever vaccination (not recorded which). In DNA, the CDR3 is TGTGCCACCAAGGGGCAGGGTGGAGAGACCCAGTACTTC. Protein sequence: CATKGQGGETQYF. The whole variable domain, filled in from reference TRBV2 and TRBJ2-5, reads EPEVTQTPSHQVTQMGQEVILRCVPISNHLYFYWYRQILGQKVEFLVSFYNNEISEKSEIFDDQFSVERPDGSNFTLKIRSTKLEDSAMYFCATKGQGGETQYFGPGTRLLVL.